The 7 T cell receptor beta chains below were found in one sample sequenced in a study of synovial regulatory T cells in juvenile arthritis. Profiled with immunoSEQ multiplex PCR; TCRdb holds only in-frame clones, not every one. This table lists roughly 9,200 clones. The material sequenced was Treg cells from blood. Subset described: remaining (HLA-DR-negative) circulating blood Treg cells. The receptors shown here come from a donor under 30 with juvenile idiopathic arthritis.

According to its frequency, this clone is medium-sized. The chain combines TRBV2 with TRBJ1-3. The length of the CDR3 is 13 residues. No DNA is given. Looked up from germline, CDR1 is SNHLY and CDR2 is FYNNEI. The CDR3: CASVVRGPNTIYF.

CDR3: CATSSSAEQYF. The chain has TRBV10-3 and TRBJ2-7. The germline gives CDR1 ENHRY, CDR2 SYGVKD. The CDR3 spans 11 residues. A DNA sequence was not provided.

CDR3 in amino acids: CASSQGRASGRGLDYEQYF. The chain links TRBV4-2 to TRBJ2-7; the D call from TCRdb, TRBD2, cannot be confirmed without DNA. CDR3 length: 19 residues. No coding sequence is recorded. The germline gives CDR1 LGHNA, CDR2 YNFKEQ.

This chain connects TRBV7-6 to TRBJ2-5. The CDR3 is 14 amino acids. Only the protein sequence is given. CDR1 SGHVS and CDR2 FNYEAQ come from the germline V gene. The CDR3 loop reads CASSFGGSWETQYF.

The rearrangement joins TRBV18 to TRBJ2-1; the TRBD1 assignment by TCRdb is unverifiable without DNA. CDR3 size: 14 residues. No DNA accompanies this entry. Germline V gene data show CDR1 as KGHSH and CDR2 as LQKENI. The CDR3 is CASSPVTGGNEQFF.

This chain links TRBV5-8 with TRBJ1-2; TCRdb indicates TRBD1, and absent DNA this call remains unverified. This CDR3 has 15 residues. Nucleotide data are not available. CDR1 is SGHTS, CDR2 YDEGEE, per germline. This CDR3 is CASSRSLTGVYGYTF.

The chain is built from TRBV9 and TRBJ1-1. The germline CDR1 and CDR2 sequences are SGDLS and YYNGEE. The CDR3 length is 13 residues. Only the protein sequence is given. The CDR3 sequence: CASSGRSGTEAFF.